Listed below are T cell receptor beta chains from one sample, sequenced in a study of vaccination effects on CD4 cells after COVID-19. Generated by immunoSEQ multiplex PCR, the TCRdb table keeps only in-frame clones and is missing some. The table shows 35,000 to 50,000 clones, with roughly 70% occurring only once. Their antigens remain unidentified. Specimen: CD4+ T cells from PBMCs cultured with HCoV-OC43 spike peptides, collected before COVID-19 vaccination. Receptors originate from a human donor who received a COVID-19 vaccine. Both conserved end residues are part of each CDR3. D genes are given only for firm matches. Only part of the rows carry a size: once, few, many, or a class if the clone is expanded.

clone_size j_call d_call v_call cdr3_nt cdr3_aa
. TRBJ2-1 . TRBV7-9 TGTGCCAGCAGCCGGCCGAGGGTAGCGGATTACAATGAGCAGTTCTTC CASSRPRVADYNEQFF
. TRBJ2-1 . TRBV19 TGTGCCAGTAGTATAGAGGGCAGCTACAATGAGCAGTTCTTC CASSIEGSYNEQFF
. TRBJ2-2 TRBD2 TRBV5-4 TGTGCCAGCACCTTAGCGGGAGTCGACACCGGGGAGCTGTTTTTT CASTLAGVDTGELFF
. TRBJ2-1 . TRBV5-1 TGCGCCAGCAGCCCCTCGCCTGGGGCGGGCGCAAACTCCTACAATGAGCAGTTCTTC CASSPSPGAGANSYNEQFF
once TRBJ2-1 TRBD2 TRBV7-9 TGTGCCAGCAGCTTAGCGTGGCGGGGGGCCTCCTACAATGAGCAGTTCTTC CASSLAWRGASYNEQFF
. TRBJ1-2 . TRBV28 TGTGCCAGTGAGGGGTTATCTGGCTACACCTTC CASEGLSGYTF
. TRBJ2-2 . TRBV28 TGTGCCAGCAGTGGGGCAAACACCGGGGAGCTGTTTTTT CASSGANTGELFF
. TRBJ2-2 TRBD1 TRBV18 TGTGCCAGCTCACACAGGGGTCAACCCGGGGAGCTGTTTTTT CASSHRGQPGELFF
. TRBJ1-2 . TRBV6-5 TGTGCCAGCCGTCGGGATACCTACTATGGCTACACCTTC CASRRDTYYGYTF
. TRBJ2-1 TRBD2 TRBV5-1 TGCGCCAGCAGCTTTAGCGGGAACGAGCAGTTCTTC CASSFSGNEQFF
. TRBJ1-1 TRBD1 TRBV7-2 TGTGCCAGCAGCTCGGGACAGGGTGGCCCTGAAGCTTTCTTT CASSSGQGGPEAFF
. TRBJ1-1 . TRBV18 TGTGCCAGCTCCCCGGATATGAACACTGAAGCTTTCTTT CASSPDMNTEAFF
. TRBJ1-3 . TRBV7-2 TGTGCCAGCAGCTCCAGGGAAGGGCATGGGAACACCATATATTTT CASSSREGHGNTIYF
. TRBJ2-5 TRBD2 TRBV6-4 TGTGCCAGCAGGGGGGAGGGCCCAGAGACCCAGTACTTC CASRGEGPETQYF
. TRBJ2-4 TRBD2 TRBV5-4 TGTGCCAGCAGCCAATACCAGACTAGCGGGAGGGGAAACATTCAGTACTTC CASSQYQTSGRGNIQYF
. TRBJ2-6 . TRBV4-1 TGCGCCAGCAGCCAAGGGCGCCCGACAGGGGCCAACGTCCTGACTTTC CASSQGRPTGANVLTF
. TRBJ2-7 . TRBV5-4 TGTGCCAGCAGCTTTCGAGGGCCAGGGTCCTACGAGCAGTACTTC CASSFRGPGSYEQYF
few TRBJ2-3 TRBD1 TRBV10-1 TGCGCCAGCAGTGAAGGGGACAGGAGACACACAGATACGCAGTATTTT CASSEGDRRHTDTQYF
. TRBJ2-1 TRBD2 TRBV5-1 TGCGCCAGCAGAAGCGGGAGGGGCTACAATGAGCAGTTCTTC CASRSGRGYNEQFF
. TRBJ1-3 . TRBV28 TGTGCCAGCAGTAACCGGGACGGAAACACCATATATTTT CASSNRDGNTIYF
few TRBJ2-1 . TRBV6-4 TGTGCCAGCAGTGTTGGAATAGGGGGGATCAATGAGCAGTTCTTC CASSVGIGGINEQFF
. TRBJ2-2 TRBD2 TRBV5-1 TGCGCCAGCAGCAGCGGGAGGGCCTCCGGCGGGGAGCTGTTTTTT CASSSGRASGGELFF
few TRBJ1-4 . TRBV7-8 TGTGCCAGCAGCTTACAAGGGGAAAAACTGTTTTTT CASSLQGEKLFF
. TRBJ2-5 TRBD1 TRBV5-1 TGCGCCAGCAGCTTGGTAGGGACAGTCCAAGAGACCCAGTACTTC CASSLVGTVQETQYF
. TRBJ2-5 TRBD1 TRBV3-1/TRBV3-2 TGTGCCAGCAGCCATTTACAGGGGAGCCAGTACTTC CASSHLQGSQYF
. TRBJ2-1 . TRBV29-1 TGCAGCGTTAATCTACTGATAAATGAGCAGTTCTTC CSVNLLINEQFF
few TRBJ1-6 . TRBV3-1/TRBV3-2 TGTGCCAGCAGCCAGGGCGGGGCAGATTCACCCCTCCACTTT CASSQGGADSPLHF